This TCR beta chain was documented in a study of shared clonotypes between healthy human individuals. Study-wide results and caveats: Rarefaction demonstrated incomplete sorted-subset sequencing despite large depth.

Donors, healthy HIV-negative adults, lacked recent acute infections or vaccinations. A remark on this clone: Antigen: not known.

Produced via immunoSEQ multiplex PCR; TCRdb's table is partial and in-frame only. The table includes about 1 million clones, around 74% detected once. Trimming at V came to 4 bases and at J to 3 bases, leaving 5 bases not matched to a gene. The CDR3 has 16 amino acids. Looked up from germline, CDR1 is SGHKS and CDR2 is YYEKEE (reference sequence). Sequencing was done on a sample of memory CD4+ T cells sorted from blood. Sample subset: CD45RA-negative fraction. The sequence was collected from a man aged 18 to 29 in good health. The rearrangement links TRBV5-5 to TRBJ2-7, with 15 positions matching TRBD2. The CDR3 is CASSAGLAGGLYEQYF. The CDR3 coding sequence is TGTGCCAGCAGCGCGGGACTAGCGGGAGGCCTCTACGAGCAGTACTTC. Complete variable domain (other parts from reference TRBV5-5 and TRBJ2-7): DAGVTQSPTHLIKTRGQQVTLRCSPISGHKSVSWYQQVLGQGPQFIFQYYEKEERGRGNFPDRFSARQFPNYSSELNVNALLLGDSALYLCASSAGLAGGLYEQYFGPGTRLTVT.